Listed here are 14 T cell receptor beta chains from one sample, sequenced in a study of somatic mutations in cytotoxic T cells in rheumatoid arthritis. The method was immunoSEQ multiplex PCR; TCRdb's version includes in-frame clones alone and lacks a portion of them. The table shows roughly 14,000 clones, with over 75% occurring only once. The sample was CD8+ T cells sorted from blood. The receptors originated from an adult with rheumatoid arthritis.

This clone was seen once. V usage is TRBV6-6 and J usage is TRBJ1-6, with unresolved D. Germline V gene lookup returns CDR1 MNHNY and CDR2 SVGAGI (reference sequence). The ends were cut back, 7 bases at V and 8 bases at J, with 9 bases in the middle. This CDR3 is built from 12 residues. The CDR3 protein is CASKGKYSPLHF. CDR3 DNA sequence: TGTGCCAGCAAAGGGAAGTATTCACCCCTCCACTTT.

CDR3 loop: CAIETGSNTEAFF. CDR3 DNA: TGTGCCATTGAGACAGGATCGAACACTGAAGCTTTCTTT. The chain has TRBV6-1 and TRBJ1-1; TRBD1 might be the D (6 bases). The germline V gene encodes CDR1 MNHNS and CDR2 SASEGT. CDR3 size: 13 residues. V dropped 10 bases and J dropped 1 base, with 13 bases sitting between them.

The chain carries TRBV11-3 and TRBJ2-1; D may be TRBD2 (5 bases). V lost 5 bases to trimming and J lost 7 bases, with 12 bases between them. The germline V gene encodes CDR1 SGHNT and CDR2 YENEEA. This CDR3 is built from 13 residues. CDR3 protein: CASSGEMSNEQFF. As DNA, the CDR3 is TGTGCCAGCAGCGGGGAGATGTCGAATGAGCAGTTCTTC.

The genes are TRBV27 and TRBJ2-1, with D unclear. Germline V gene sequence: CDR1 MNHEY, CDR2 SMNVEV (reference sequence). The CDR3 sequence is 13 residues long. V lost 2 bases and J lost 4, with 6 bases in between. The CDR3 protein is CASSLGSYNEQFF. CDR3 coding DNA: TGTGCCAGCAGTTTAGGTAGTTACAATGAGCAGTTCTTC.

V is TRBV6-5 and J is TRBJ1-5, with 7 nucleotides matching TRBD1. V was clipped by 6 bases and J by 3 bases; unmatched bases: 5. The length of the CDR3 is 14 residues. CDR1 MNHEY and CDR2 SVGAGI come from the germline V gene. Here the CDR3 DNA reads TGTGCCAGCAGGACAGACAGGGACAATCAGCCCCAGCATTTT. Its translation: CASRTDRDNQPQHF.

The CDR3 protein is CASSPPGDNGYTF. DNA for the CDR3: TGTGCCAGCAGCCCCCCGGGGGATAATGGCTACACCTTC. The gene calls are TRBV28 and TRBJ1-2; a possible D gene is TRBD1 (5 bases). Germline V lookup: CDR1 MDHEN, CDR2 SYDVKM. The V gene lost 6 bases and the J gene lost 6 bases, with 14 bases spanning the gap. CDR3 length: 13 amino acids.

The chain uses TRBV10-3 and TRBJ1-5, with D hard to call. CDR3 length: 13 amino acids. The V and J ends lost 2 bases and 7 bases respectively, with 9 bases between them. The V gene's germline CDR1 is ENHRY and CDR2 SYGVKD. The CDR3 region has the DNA TGTGCCATCAGTGAGGCCGACCTACAGCCCCAGCATTTT. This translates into CAISEADLQPQHF.

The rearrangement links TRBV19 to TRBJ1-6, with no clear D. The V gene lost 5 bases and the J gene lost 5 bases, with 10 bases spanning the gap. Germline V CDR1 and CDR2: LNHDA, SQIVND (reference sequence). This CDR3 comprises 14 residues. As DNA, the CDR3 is TGTGCCAGTAGTCGGACGGCGAATAATTCACCCCTCCACTTT. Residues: CASSRTANNSPLHF.

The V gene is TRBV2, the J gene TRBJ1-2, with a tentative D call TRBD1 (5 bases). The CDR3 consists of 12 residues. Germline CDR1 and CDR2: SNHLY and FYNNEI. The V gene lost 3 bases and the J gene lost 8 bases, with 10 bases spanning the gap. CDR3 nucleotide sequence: TGTGCCAGCAGTGACAGGGCGGACGGCTACACCTTC. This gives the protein CASSDRADGYTF. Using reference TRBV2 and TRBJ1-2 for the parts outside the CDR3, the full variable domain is EPEVTQTPSHQVTQMGQEVILRCVPISNHLYFYWYRQILGQKVEFLVSFYNNEISEKSEIFDDQFSVERPDGSNFTLKIRSTKLEDSAMYFCASSDRADGYTFGSGTRLTVV.

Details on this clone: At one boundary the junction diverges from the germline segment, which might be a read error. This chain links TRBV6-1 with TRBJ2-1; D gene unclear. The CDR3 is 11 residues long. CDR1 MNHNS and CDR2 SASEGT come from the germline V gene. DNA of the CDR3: TGTGCCAACAGTGAAGGTGATGAGCAGTTCTTC. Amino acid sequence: CANSEGDEQFF.

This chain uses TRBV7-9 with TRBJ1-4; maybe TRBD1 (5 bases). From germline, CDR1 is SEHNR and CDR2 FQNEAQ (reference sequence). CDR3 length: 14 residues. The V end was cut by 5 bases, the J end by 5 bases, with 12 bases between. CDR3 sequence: CASSPGHLNEKLFF. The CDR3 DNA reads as TGTGCCAGCAGCCCCGGACATCTAAATGAAAAACTGTTTTTT.

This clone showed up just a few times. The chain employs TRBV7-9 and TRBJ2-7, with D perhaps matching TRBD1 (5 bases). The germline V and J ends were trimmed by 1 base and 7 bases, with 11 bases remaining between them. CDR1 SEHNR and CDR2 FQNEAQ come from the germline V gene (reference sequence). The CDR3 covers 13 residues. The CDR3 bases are TGTGCCAGCAGCTTAGGGGTTAAGGGGGAGCAGTACGTC. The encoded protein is CASSLGVKGEQYV.

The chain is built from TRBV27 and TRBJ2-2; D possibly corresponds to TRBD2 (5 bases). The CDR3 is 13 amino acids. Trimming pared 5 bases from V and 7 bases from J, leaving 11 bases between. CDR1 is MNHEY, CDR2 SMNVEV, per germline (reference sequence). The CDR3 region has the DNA TGTGCCAGCAGTGTAAAGGGAGACGGGGAGCTGTTTTTT. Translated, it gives CASSVKGDGELFF.

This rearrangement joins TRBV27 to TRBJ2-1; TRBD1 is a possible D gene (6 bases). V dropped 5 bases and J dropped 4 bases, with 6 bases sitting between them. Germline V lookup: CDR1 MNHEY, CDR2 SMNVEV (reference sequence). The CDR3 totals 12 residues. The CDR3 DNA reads TGTGCCAGCAGTGACAGGTACAATGAGCAGTTCTTC. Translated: CASSDRYNEQFF.